The T cell receptor beta chain described here comes from a study of shared clonotypes between healthy human individuals. Points on this clone: Its specificity is not known.

Study-wide results and caveats: Estimated clonotype richness was generally higher in naive than memory subsets.

Per the study methods: For the immunoSEQ data, sequences were junction-only without quality scores, so filtering differed. The assay was immunoSEQ multiplex PCR, and TCRdb's table has in-frame clones only and misses some. V and J calls plus clone size are reproduced from that table; the DNA served to infer D and trimming. The table shows fewer than 1.8 million clones, with just under 99% occurring only once. With 3 bases removed from V and 2 bases from J, the gap between germline ends came to 12 bases. This CDR3 has 15 residues. Germline V gene lookup returns CDR1 SNHLY and CDR2 FYNNEI. The sequenced material came from naive CD4+ T cells sorted from blood. Subset here: CD45RA+ positively selected. This chain links TRBV2 with TRBJ2-3; the D gene is possibly TRBD2 (6 bases). The sequence came from a man aged 25 to 40 in good health. CDR3 protein: CASSEVAETTDTQYF. The CDR3 nucleotides read TGTGCCAGCAGTGAGGTAGCGGAGACCACAGATACGCAGTATTTT.